This T cell receptor beta chain comes out of a study of somatic mutations in cytotoxic T cells in rheumatoid arthritis. Notes on the study in general: Only rheumatoid arthritis patients, not healthy controls, showed CD8+ clonality increasing with age.

Original methodology: Some patient CD8+ clones were larger than 1%, and these rarely matched published virus-specific TCRB sequences. Data came from immunoSEQ multiplex PCR; TCRdb stores just in-frame clones and leaves some out. V and J calls and clone size follow that table, whereas D and trimming were derived from the DNA. This table has around 14,000 clones, around 90% appearing once. As to this clone: Its cognate antigen is unknown.

The CDR3 length is 14 residues. The ends were cut back, 0 bases at V and 0 bases at J, with 6 bases in the middle. Germline V lookup: CDR1 SGHRS, CDR2 YFSETQ. The rearrangement joins TRBV5-1 to TRBJ1-2; D gene uncertain. This sequence was found in a man between 65 and 80 years old with rheumatoid arthritis. Sequenced material: CD4+ T cells sorted from blood. The CDR3 DNA sequence: TGCGCCAGCAGCTTGGAGCCCGCTAACTATGGCTACACCTTC. The encoded protein is CASSLEPANYGYTF.